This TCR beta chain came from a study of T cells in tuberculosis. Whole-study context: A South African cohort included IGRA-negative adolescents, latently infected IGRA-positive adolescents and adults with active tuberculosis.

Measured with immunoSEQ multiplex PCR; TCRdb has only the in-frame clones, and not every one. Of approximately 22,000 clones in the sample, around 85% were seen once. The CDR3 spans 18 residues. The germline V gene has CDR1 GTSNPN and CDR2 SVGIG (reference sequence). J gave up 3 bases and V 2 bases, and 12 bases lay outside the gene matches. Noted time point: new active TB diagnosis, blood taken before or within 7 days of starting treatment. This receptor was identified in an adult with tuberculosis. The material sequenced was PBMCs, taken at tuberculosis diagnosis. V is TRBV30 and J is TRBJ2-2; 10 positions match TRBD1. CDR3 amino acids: CAWSPGTGEEGDTGELFF. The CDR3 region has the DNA TGTGCCTGGAGTCCAGGGACAGGGGAAGAGGGTGACACCGGGGAGCTGTTTTTT.